Shown below are 28 T cell receptor beta chains from a single sample sequenced in a study of T cell changes during pregnancy in multiple sclerosis. Some clones are missing from TCRdb's copy, which holds only in-frame ones; the method was immunoSEQ multiplex PCR. The sample includes some 60,000 clones, 90% to 95% of them seen just once. Material: peripheral blood, obtained before pregnancy. All receptors derive from a female donor with multiple sclerosis, enrolled in a pregnancy study.

The chain recombines TRBV5-8 with TRBJ1-1; D may be TRBD1 (5 bases). Germline values: CDR1 SGHTS, CDR2 YDEGEE. With 0 bases removed from V and 1 base from J, the gap between germline ends came to 10 bases. The CDR3 contains 15 residues. The CDR3 sequence: CASSLGAGGNTEAFF. In DNA, the CDR3 is TGTGCCAGCAGCTTGGGTGCGGGGGGGAACACTGAAGCTTTCTTT.

The J gene is TRBJ2-2, the V gene TRBV11-3; D possibly corresponds to TRBD1 (6 bases). Trimming left V 1 base short and J 0 bases short, with 9 bases between. The CDR3 has 16 residues. CDR1 and CDR2 (germline): SGHNT, YENEEA. The CDR3 protein is CASSLGQATNTGELFF. CDR3 DNA: TGTGCCAGCAGCTTAGGACAGGCAACGAACACCGGGGAGCTGTTTTTT.

V gene TRBV18 combines with J gene TRBJ1-2, with D tentatively TRBD1 (5 bases). The CDR3 contains 13 residues. Germline CDR1 KGHSH, CDR2 LQKENI. The V and J ends lost 6 bases and 9 bases respectively, with 17 bases between them. The CDR3 DNA reads TGTGCCAGCTCCCCCGGGACTGAGTCGAGCTACACCTTC. This codes for CASSPGTESSYTF.

This chain connects TRBV5-6 to TRBJ2-7; D perhaps matches TRBD1 (6 bases). CDR1 and CDR2 from the germline V gene are SGHDT and YYEEEE. This CDR3 has 13 amino acids. The germline V and J ends were trimmed by 4 bases and 0 bases, with 8 bases remaining between them. The CDR3, as DNA: TGTGCCAGCAGCGGACAGAGCTCCTACGAGCAGTACTTC. Translating it yields CASSGQSSYEQYF.

The chain uses TRBV4-3 and TRBJ1-2; 8 nucleotides align to TRBD1. The CDR3 covers 15 residues. V shed 0 bases, J shed 7 bases, and the junction held 7 bases outside the gene matches. CDR1 and CDR2 (germline): LGHNA, YSLEER. The chain's CDR3 is CASSQDPGTGAGYTF. In DNA, the CDR3 is TGCGCCAGCAGCCAAGATCCCGGGACAGGTGCTGGCTACACCTTC.

The chain is built from TRBV30 and TRBJ1-1; D unclear. The CDR3 extends over 11 amino acids. V shed 3 bases and J shed 6 bases, with 8 bases lying between them. Germline-derived CDR1 and CDR2 are GTSNPN and SVGIG (reference sequence). CDR3 sequence reads: CAWSMRSEAFF. DNA for the CDR3: TGTGCCTGGAGCATGAGGTCTGAAGCTTTCTTT.

This chain joins TRBV29-1 and TRBJ2-7; 11 bases are a match to TRBD1. The CDR3 totals 13 residues. Unmatched junction bases numbered 5, after V lost 7 bases and J lost 3 bases. Germline V gene sequence: CDR1 SQVTM, CDR2 ANQGSEA. As DNA, the CDR3 is TGCAGCGCCCGGACAGGGGGCCTCTACGAGCAGTACTTC. Residues: CSARTGGLYEQYF.

The chain employs TRBV27 and TRBJ1-4; D is unclear. Trimming shortened V by 4 bases and J by 8 bases, and 14 bases separated the two germline ends. CDR1 and CDR2 (germline): MNHEY, SMNVEV (reference sequence). The CDR3 sequence is 14 residues long. In DNA, the CDR3 is TGTGCCAGCAGTTCTTTAATTAGAGCGGAAAAACTGTTTTTT. As protein: CASSSLIRAEKLFF. Based on the CDR3 plus reference TRBV27 and TRBJ1-4, the full variable domain is EAQVTQNPRYLITVTGKKLTVTCSQNMNHEYMSWYRQDPGLGLRQIYYSMNVEVTDKGDVPEGYKVSRKEKRNFPLILESPSPNQTSLYFCASSSLIRAEKLFFGSGTQLSVL.

J is TRBJ1-5 and V is TRBV11-2; maybe TRBD1 (6 bases). The V end was cut by 5 bases, the J end by 4 bases, with 15 bases between. The CDR3 is 15 amino acids. Germline V gene sequence: CDR1 SGHAT, CDR2 FQNNGV. CDR3 residues: CASSRVAGVNQPQHF. The CDR3 DNA reads as TGTGCCAGCAGCCGAGTGGCAGGGGTTAATCAGCCCCAGCATTTT.

This clone was detected only once. The rearrangement links TRBV2 to TRBJ2-2; possibly TRBD2 for D (6 bases). Trimming cost V 11 bases and J 2 bases, with 18 bases left between them. The CDR3 is 15 amino acids. Germline-derived CDR1 and CDR2 are SNHLY and FYNNEI. CDR3 residues: CAGSSVRGNTGELFF. The CDR3 DNA reads TGTGCCGGGTCATCTGTGCGGGGTAACACCGGGGAGCTGTTTTTT.

This rearrangement joins TRBV4-2 to TRBJ2-5; 7 bases agree with TRBD1. CDR1 is LGHNA, CDR2 YNFKEQ, per germline. With V trimmed by 1 base and J by 1 base, 18 bases remained unmatched. The CDR3 is 20 amino acids. CDR3 DNA: TGTGCCAGCAGCCAAGCCCAGAAAGGAGTGGGCAGGGGGATCCAAGAGACCCAGTACTTC. It yields the protein CASSQAQKGVGRGIQETQYF.

V usage is TRBV6-6 and J usage is TRBJ1-1; a weak D match, TRBD1 (5 bases). The CDR3 loop spans 13 amino acids. V shed 5 bases and J shed 7 bases, with 14 bases lying between them. CDR1 and CDR2 from the germline V gene are MNHNY and SVGAGI (reference sequence). The CDR3 sequence is CASSPSGGGEAFF. As DNA, the CDR3 is TGTGCCAGCAGTCCTTCTGGGGGAGGTGAAGCTTTCTTT.

The gene calls are TRBV7-2 and TRBJ2-1; 7 nucleotides align to TRBD1. CDR3 length: 12 amino acids. In germline, CDR1 is SGHTA, CDR2 FQGNSA. Trimming removed 6 bases from V and 7 bases from J; junction bases left unmatched: 3. In nucleotides, the CDR3 is TGTGCCAGCAGGCCACAGGGGAATGAGCAGTTCTTC. Encoded protein: CASRPQGNEQFF.

V is TRBV19 and J is TRBJ1-3; D call uncertain. V was pared by 0 bases and J by 0 bases, with 3 bases between. Germline CDR1 reads LNHDA; CDR2 reads SQIVND (reference sequence). This CDR3 spans 14 amino acids. The CDR3 nucleotides read TGTGCCAGTAGTATAGACAGCTCTGGAAACACCATATATTTT. It specifies CASSIDSSGNTIYF.

The rearrangement uses TRBV19 and TRBJ2-3; TRBD2 might be the D (6 bases). This CDR3 contains 15 residues. CDR1 and CDR2 (germline): LNHDA, SQIVND (reference sequence). The V and J ends lost 3 bases and 2 bases respectively, with 12 bases between them. This chain's CDR3 is CASSIGGWDTDTQYF. The CDR3 region has the DNA TGTGCCAGTAGTATTGGAGGGTGGGACACAGATACGCAGTATTTT.

The chain couples TRBV7-3 to TRBJ2-7; perhaps TRBD1 as D (6 bases). Germline V gene data show CDR1 as SGHTA and CDR2 as FQGTGA. V lost 1 base, J lost 6 bases, and 7 bases lay in between. The CDR3 runs 12 residues. The CDR3 nucleotides are TGTGCCAGCAGCTTAAGAGGGGGCGAGCAGTACTTC. It encodes CASSLRGGEQYF.

This sequence joins TRBV19 and TRBJ2-7, with TRBD2 matching 7 bases. This CDR3 region has 15 residues. Trimming took 1 base from V and 1 from J; bases not matched to a gene: 4. Germline CDR1 is LNHDA and CDR2 is SQIVND (reference sequence). CDR3 coding DNA: TGTGCCAGTAGTATAGTCCACGGGAGGTCCTACGAGCAGTACTTC. Translation gives CASSIVHGRSYEQYF.

This clone was observed a handful of times. The rearrangement uses TRBV7-9 and TRBJ1-5; possible D gene TRBD1, 5 bases. V shed 5 bases and J shed 6 bases, with 17 bases lying between them. The CDR3 is made up of 15 amino acids. The germline V gene has CDR1 SEHNR and CDR2 FQNEAQ (reference sequence). This CDR3 is CASSPDIFGSQPQHF. CDR3 sequence (DNA): TGTGCCAGCAGCCCGGACATTTTTGGTAGTCAGCCCCAGCATTTT.

This chain links TRBV19 with TRBJ1-2, with D unclear. The CDR3 length is 11 residues. V dropped 9 bases and J dropped 7 bases, with 12 bases sitting between them. The germline CDR1 and CDR2 sequences are LNHDA and SQIVND (reference sequence). The CDR3 DNA sequence: TGTGCCAGCGACGAGGGTGGTGGCTACACCTTC. This translates into CASDEGGGYTF.

The chain employs TRBV29-1 and TRBJ2-2; 7 bases align to TRBD1. Per the germline V gene, CDR1 is SQVTM and CDR2 is ANQGSEA. CDR3 length: 13 amino acids. V was pared by 6 bases and J by 7 bases, with 8 bases of the junction left unmatched. CDR3 region: CSVVDRNVGELFF. For the CDR3, the DNA is TGCAGCGTAGTGGACAGGAATGTCGGGGAGCTGTTTTTT.

A remark on this clone: The germline gene is not matched at one end of the junction; a read error may be the cause. The genes are TRBV7-7 and TRBJ2-5; TRBD1 agrees at 11 bases. CDR3 length: 15 residues. Germline CDR1 is SSHAT and CDR2 is FNYEAQ (reference sequence). The CDR3 sequence: CASTRTGGMGETQYF. The CDR3 DNA reads as TGTGCTAGCACCCGGACAGGGGGCATGGGAGAGACCCAGTACTTC. Using reference TRBV7-7 and TRBJ2-5 for the parts outside the CDR3, the full variable domain is GAGVSQSPRYKVTKRGQDVTLRCDPISSHATLYWYQQALGQGPEFLTYFNYEAQPDKSGLPSDRFSAERPEGSISTLTIQRTEQRDSAMYRCASTRTGGMGETQYFGPGTRLLVL.

As concerns this clone: The sample holds other DNA sequences that translate to the same CDR3. This chain connects TRBV7-2 to TRBJ1-1; TRBD1 matches 9 bases. J lost 4 bases, V lost 3 bases, and 0 bases had no gene match. This CDR3 has 13 residues. Looked up from germline, CDR1 is SGHTA and CDR2 is FQGNSA. The CDR3 loop reads CASSLDRGTEAFF. The CDR3 nucleotides are TGTGCCAGCAGCTTGGACAGGGGCACTGAAGCTTTCTTT.

The gene calls are TRBV7-9 and TRBJ1-5; D might be TRBD1 (6 bases). V shed 5 bases and J shed 5 bases, with 13 bases lying between them. Germline-derived CDR1 and CDR2 are SEHNR and FQNEAQ (reference sequence). There are 14 residues in the CDR3. The CDR3 DNA follows: TGTGCCAGCAGCCACCAGGGGTTGGATCAGCCCCAGCATTTT. It yields the protein CASSHQGLDQPQHF.

The chain is built from TRBV6-4 and TRBJ1-2; 8 nucleotides align to TRBD1. Germline V CDR1 and CDR2: MRHNA, SNTAGT. V shed 5 bases, J shed 5 bases, and the junction held 7 bases outside the gene matches. This CDR3 contains 14 residues. The CDR3 DNA reads as TGTGCCAGCAGTCCGACAGGGGCCGCGTATGGCTACACCTTC. Its protein is CASSPTGAAYGYTF.

V usage is TRBV19 and J usage is TRBJ1-1, with a possible D match to TRBD1 (6 bases). V was shortened by 4 bases and J by 8 bases, with 17 bases between the two germline ends. Germline V lookup: CDR1 LNHDA, CDR2 SQIVND (reference sequence). This CDR3 contains 14 residues. The CDR3 bases are TGTGCCAGTAGTACGTATCATGGGGGGGCGGAAGCTTTCTTT. Its protein is CASSTYHGGAEAFF.

The chain combines TRBV18 with TRBJ2-5; 7 bases match TRBD1. This CDR3 comprises 13 residues. V lost 5 bases, J lost 3 bases, and 3 bases stayed unmatched. Germline CDR1 is KGHSH and CDR2 is LQKENI. CDR3 bases: TGTGCCAGCTCAAAAACAGGGGAAGAGACCCAGTACTTC. Amino acids: CASSKTGEETQYF.

This clone appeared once. The V and J genes are TRBV14 and TRBJ2-3; D uncertain. Trimming removed 5 bases from V and 2 bases from J, with 8 bases in between. Germline V gene lookup returns CDR1 SGHDN and CDR2 FVKESK. This CDR3 has 13 amino acids. The CDR3 DNA follows: TGTGCCAGCAGCTACGGTCCCACAGATACGCAGTATTTT. As protein: CASSYGPTDTQYF. Full variable domain (outside the CDR3, taken from reference TRBV14 and TRBJ2-3): EAGVTQFPSHSVIEKGQTVTLRCDPISGHDNLYWYRRVMGKEIKFLLHFVKESKQDESGMPNNRFLAERTGGTYSTLKVQPAELEDSGVYFCASSYGPTDTQYFGPGTRLTVL.

This sequence joins TRBV2 and TRBJ2-7, with 8 bases that match TRBD1. The V gene's germline CDR1 is SNHLY and CDR2 FYNNEI. The trim removed 3 bases at V and 5 bases at J, leaving 9 bases unmatched. This CDR3 is 15 amino acids long. The CDR3 DNA is TGTGCCAGCAGTGAGGGACAGGTAAAGATCAACGAGCAGTACTTC. Its translation is CASSEGQVKINEQYF.